One and the same sample provided the 26 T cell receptor beta chains below, sequenced in a study of blood T cell repertoires in COVID-19. This table comes from immunoSEQ multiplex PCR, and its TCRdb copy is limited to in-frame clones, with some not included. The table shows about 200,000 clones, with approximately 82% occurring only once. What was sequenced was peripheral blood. These receptors all come from a human donor with acute or convalescent COVID-19. The donor label of this sample is uncertain.

The CDR3 nucleotides are TGCGCCAGCAGCGCGACCGGGACTAGCGCAGATACGCAGTATTTT. Protein product: CASSATGTSADTQYF. The chain employs TRBV5-1 and TRBJ2-3; 10 positions match TRBD2. Per germline, CDR1 SGHRS and CDR2 YFSETQ. Germline trimming cut 4 bases from V and 4 bases from J; bases unmatched to any gene: 6. This CDR3 is 15 amino acids long.

V gene TRBV28 combines with J gene TRBJ1-5; tentatively, D is TRBD1 (5 bases). CDR1 and CDR2 (germline): MDHEN, SYDVKM. The V gene lost 3 bases and the J gene lost 2 bases, with 11 bases spanning the gap. The CDR3 totals 15 residues. The CDR3 is CASSFPGMGNQPQHF. The CDR3 coding sequence is TGTGCCAGCAGTTTCCCAGGGATGGGCAATCAGCCCCAGCATTTT.

The V and J genes are TRBV28 and TRBJ2-1; TRBD2 matches 16 bases. Germline lookup yields CDR1 MDHEN and CDR2 SYDVKM. The CDR3 is 16 amino acids. V shed 0 bases, J shed 9 bases, and the junction held 2 bases outside the gene matches. The CDR3: CASSLWGLAGGLEQFF. CDR3 coding DNA: TGTGCCAGCAGTTTATGGGGACTAGCGGGAGGGCTTGAGCAGTTCTTC.

The rearrangement links TRBV2 to TRBJ2-7; tentatively, D is TRBD1 (6 bases). The CDR3 has 14 residues. The V end was cut by 5 bases, the J end by 3 bases, with 14 bases between. In germline, CDR1 is SNHLY, CDR2 FYNNEI. The CDR3 coding sequence is TGTGCCAGCAGTCGACTTGGACAGAACTACGAGCAGTACTTC. This gives the protein CASSRLGQNYEQYF.

The J gene is TRBJ2-3, the V gene TRBV3-1 (or the pseudogene TRBV3-2), with 10 positions matching TRBD1. The V gene end was trimmed by 4 bases and the J gene end by 2 bases; junction bases not matched to a gene: 6. This CDR3 is 16 amino acids long. Germline V CDR1 and CDR2: LGHDT, YNNKEL (reference sequence). As DNA, the CDR3 is TGTGCCAGCAGCCCCCGGACAGGGGGGGTCACAGATACGCAGTATTTT. Translated, it gives CASSPRTGGVTDTQYF.

The chain joins TRBV10-1 to TRBJ1-5; D call uncertain. Germline-derived CDR1 and CDR2 are WNHNN and SYGVQD (reference sequence). The CDR3 consists of 11 residues. V was trimmed by 7 bases and J by 5 bases, leaving 6 bases between them. The CDR3 DNA reads TGCGCCAGCAACTCTGATCAGCCCCAGCATTTT. It translates to CASNSDQPQHF.

A few counts support this clone. Other DNA sequences of this sample code for an identical CDR3. The rearrangement links TRBV29-1 to TRBJ1-2; D might be TRBD1 (5 bases). The CDR3 runs to 12 residues. CDR1 is SQVTM and CDR2 is ANQGSEA in the germline V gene. V was cut by 6 bases and J by 7 bases, with 15 bases left in between. The CDR3 region is CSVEGSGGGYTF. The CDR3, as DNA: TGCAGCGTCGAGGGGAGCGGGGGTGGCTACACCTTC.

The genes are TRBV5-1 and TRBJ2-5; D is possibly TRBD1 (6 bases). Trimming took off 0 bases at V and 4 bases at J, with 7 bases between the two ends. The germline V gene has CDR1 SGHRS and CDR2 YFSETQ. This CDR3 is 13 amino acids long. The CDR3 DNA reads as TGCGCCAGCAGCTTGGGACAGGTAGAGACCCAGTACTTC. Its protein product is CASSLGQVETQYF. The whole variable domain, remainder taken from reference TRBV5-1 and TRBJ2-5, is KAGVTQTPRYLIKTRGQQVTLSCSPISGHRSVSWYQQTPGQGLQFLFEYFSETQRNKGNFPGRFSGRQFSNSRSEMNVSTLELGDSALYLCASSLGQVETQYFGPGTRLLVL.

CDR3 in amino acids: CASSLQGYTEAFF. For the CDR3, the DNA is TGTGCCAGTAGTCTACAGGGTTACACTGAAGCTTTCTTT. The rearrangement links TRBV19 to TRBJ1-1, with D possibly TRBD1 on 6 matching bases. Per germline, CDR1 LNHDA and CDR2 SQIVND (reference sequence). CDR3 size: 13 residues. V was shortened by 5 bases and J by 3 bases, with 10 bases between the two germline ends.

The J gene is TRBJ2-7, the V gene TRBV7-8, with 9 bases lining up with TRBD1. V was clipped by 0 bases and J by 2 bases; unmatched bases: 2. The CDR3 is 15 residues long. Germline CDR1 is SGHVS and CDR2 is FQNEAQ. CDR3 sequence: CASSLAGTGTYEQYF. As DNA, the CDR3 is TGTGCCAGCAGCTTAGCGGGGACAGGGACCTACGAGCAGTACTTC.

The V call is TRBV5-1, the J call TRBJ2-1; 8 bases line up with TRBD1. The germline V gene has CDR1 SGHRS and CDR2 YFSETQ. With V trimmed by 7 bases and J by 9 bases, 12 bases remained unmatched. The length of the CDR3 is 14 residues. The DNA for the CDR3 is TGCGCCAGCTCTACAGGGGGGCCCTTAACTGAGCAGTTCTTC. The encoded protein is CASSTGGPLTEQFF. Filled out from reference TRBV5-1 and TRBJ2-1, the complete variable domain reads KAGVTQTPRYLIKTRGQQVTLSCSPISGHRSVSWYQQTPGQGLQFLFEYFSETQRNKGNFPGRFSGRQFSNSRSEMNVSTLELGDSALYLCASSTGGPLTEQFFGPGTRLTVL.

The chain links TRBV5-1 to TRBJ1-1; 7 nucleotides line up with TRBD1. The CDR3 extends over 15 amino acids. J gave up 1 base and V 4 bases, and 7 bases lay outside the gene matches. The germline V gene has CDR1 SGHRS and CDR2 YFSETQ. CDR3 in amino acids: CASSPSTGQNTEAFF. The DNA for the CDR3 is TGCGCCAGCAGCCCCTCGACAGGGCAGAACACTGAAGCTTTCTTT.

This chain joins TRBV18 and TRBJ2-7, with 10 bases matching TRBD2. Trimming took 0 bases from V and 6 from J; bases not matched to a gene: 5. This CDR3 contains 15 residues. Germline CDR1 is KGHSH and CDR2 is LQKENI. CDR3 sequence: CASSPPSLAGAEQYF. The CDR3 coding sequence is TGTGCCAGCTCACCACCGTCCCTAGCGGGAGCCGAGCAGTACTTC.

J is TRBJ1-4 and V is TRBV4-2, with TRBD1 as a possible D gene (6 bases). The CDR3 has 17 residues. V gave up 0 bases and J gave up 0 bases, with 11 bases separating them. Germline V gives CDR1 LGHNA, CDR2 YNFKEQ. CDR3 sequence: CASSQEDRISTNEKLFF. CDR3 in DNA: TGTGCCAGCAGCCAAGAGGACAGAATATCAACTAATGAAAAACTGTTTTTT.

V is TRBV18 and J is TRBJ2-2; 8 bases match TRBD2. V lost 4 bases and J lost 4; bases outside the gene matches: 5. This CDR3 is 15 amino acids long. From germline, CDR1 is KGHSH and CDR2 LQKENI. Here the CDR3 reads CASSRGAGATGELFF. CDR3 sequence (DNA): TGTGCCAGCTCACGGGGAGCGGGAGCCACCGGGGAGCTGTTTTTT. The entire variable domain, with the rest obtained from reference TRBV18 and TRBJ2-2, is as follows: NAGVMQNPRHLVRRRGQEARLRCSPMKGHSHVYWYRQLPEEGLKFMVYLQKENIIDESGMPKERFSAEFPKEGPSILRIQQVVRGDSAAYFCASSRGAGATGELFFGEGSRLTVL.

The rearrangement uses TRBV11-2 and TRBJ1-5; 7 nucleotides align to TRBD1. Germline trimming cut 6 bases from V and 2 bases from J; bases unmatched to any gene: 4. The CDR3 runs 14 residues. Germline values: CDR1 SGHAT, CDR2 FQNNGV. CDR3 in DNA: TGTGCCAGCAGTCCAGGGGGAGGCAATCAGCCCCAGCATTTT. Its protein product is CASSPGGGNQPQHF.

This rearrangement joins TRBV11-2 to TRBJ2-7; D is perhaps TRBD2 (5 bases). Trimming took off 5 bases at V and 5 bases at J, with 22 bases between the two ends. This CDR3 comprises 16 residues. CDR1 is SGHAT, CDR2 FQNNGV, per germline. CDR3 sequence reads: CASSPPSFGGGNEQYF. The CDR3 bases are TGTGCCAGCAGCCCTCCGTCGTTCGGAGGTGGGAACGAGCAGTACTTC.

CDR3 region: CASSPTGGPYEQYF. In DNA form, the CDR3 reads TGTGCCAGCAGCCCGACAGGGGGCCCCTACGAGCAGTACTTC. The chain has TRBV7-3 and TRBJ2-7; 10 bases match TRBD1. Germline CDR1 is SGHTA and CDR2 is FQGTGA. The trim removed 5 bases at V and 2 bases at J, leaving 3 bases unmatched. CDR3 size: 14 residues.

V usage is TRBV7-2 and J usage is TRBJ2-7; 11 nucleotides match TRBD1. CDR3 length equals 16 residues. The germline V gene has CDR1 SGHTA and CDR2 FQGNSA. V gave up 4 bases and J gave up 3 bases; unmatched junction bases: 8. The CDR3 here is CASSSRDRGRYYEQYF. CDR3 DNA: TGTGCCAGCAGCTCCAGGGACAGGGGGAGATACTACGAGCAGTACTTC. The full variable domain, completed using reference TRBV7-2 and TRBJ2-7, is GAGVSQSPSNKVTEKGKDVELRCDPISGHTALYWYRQSLGQGLEFLIYFQGNSAPDKSGLPSDRFSAERTGGSVSTLTIQRTQQEDSAVYLCASSSRDRGRYYEQYFGPGTRLTVT.

In the case of this clone: At the DNA level, this CDR3 is encoded by other sequences in the same sample as well. The chain has TRBV7-3 and TRBJ2-1, with 10 positions matching TRBD2. Trimming at V came to 5 bases and at J to 3 bases, leaving 4 bases not matched to a gene. The germline V gene has CDR1 SGHTA and CDR2 FQGTGA. CDR3 length: 15 amino acids. The CDR3 DNA sequence: TGTGCCAGCAGCCCCCTAGCGGGGGTCTACAATGAGCAGTTCTTC. It specifies CASSPLAGVYNEQFF.

The J gene is TRBJ1-1, the V gene TRBV27; maybe TRBD1 (6 bases). The CDR3 loop spans 15 amino acids. Deletions cut 5 bases from V and 2 bases from J, with 15 bases between. Germline-derived CDR1 and CDR2 are MNHEY and SMNVEV (reference sequence). The CDR3: CASSLSPGANTEAFF. The CDR3 DNA sequence: TGTGCCAGCAGTCTAAGCCCAGGGGCTAACACTGAAGCTTTCTTT.

The chain uses TRBV14 and TRBJ2-7, with no clear D. The V end lost 4 bases, the J end lost 2 bases, and 6 bases lay between the germline ends. The CDR3 contains 12 residues. Germline V gene sequence: CDR1 SGHDN, CDR2 FVKESK. CDR3 loop: CASSRVPYEQYF. The CDR3, as DNA: TGTGCCAGCAGCCGCGTACCCTACGAGCAGTACTTC.

The V and J genes are TRBV5-1 and TRBJ1-2; 8 bases align to TRBD1. Germline CDR1 SGHRS, CDR2 YFSETQ. CDR3 length: 16 amino acids. With V trimmed by 0 bases and J by 5 bases, 9 bases remained unmatched. CDR3 DNA: TGCGCCAGCAGCTTGGGCCAGGGGGCCGCTGGATATGGCTACACCTTC. Residues: CASSLGQGAAGYGYTF.

The rearrangement links TRBV30 to TRBJ2-2, with 10 bases fitting TRBD2. CDR3 length: 16 amino acids. The germline CDR1 and CDR2 sequences are GTSNPN and SVGIG (reference sequence). With V trimmed by 2 bases and J by 6 bases, 9 bases remained unmatched. The CDR3: CAWSKRASGSSGELFF. CDR3 bases: TGTGCCTGGAGTAAGAGGGCTAGCGGGAGTTCCGGGGAGCTGTTTTTT.

This chain links TRBV5-1 with TRBJ2-7, with 7 bases that match TRBD1. Germline V gene sequence: CDR1 SGHRS, CDR2 YFSETQ. Trimming took 0 bases from V and 3 from J; bases not matched to a gene: 3. This CDR3 is 14 amino acids long. CDR3: CASSLGTGHYEQYF. CDR3 bases: TGCGCCAGCAGCTTGGGGACAGGACACTACGAGCAGTACTTC.

The rearrangement uses TRBV10-2 and TRBJ1-1, with a possible D match to TRBD1 (6 bases). The V and J ends lost 3 bases and 4 bases respectively, with 6 bases between them. In germline, CDR1 is WSHSY, CDR2 SAAADI. The CDR3 runs 12 residues. The CDR3 sequence is CASSEGGTEAFF. The CDR3 DNA is TGCGCCAGCAGTGAAGGGGGCACTGAAGCTTTCTTT.